Sequencing of this TCR beta chain was carried out in a study of blood T cells in healthy people across ages. This clonotype was picked up many times. It was with a sample-barcoded 5' primer and a J-beta primer mix that a second PCR of about 6 to 11 cycles was run. MiXCR was run by TCRdb on the 5' RACE reads, yielding one entry per CDR3 protein. The repertoire holds around 900,000 distinct CDR3 sequences, with roughly 51% as singletons. The CDR3 length is 13 residues. V shed 7 bases and J shed 0 bases, with 9 bases lying between them. Germline V gene lookup returns CDR1 SGDLS and CDR2 YYNGEE. Material: blood. The clonotype was recovered from a woman aged 55-75 years in good health. The genes are TRBV9 and TRBJ2-3; D is possibly TRBD2 (6 bases). The chain's CDR3 is CASAGGSTDTQYF. The CDR3 DNA reads as TGTGCCAGCGCCGGGGGTAGCACAGATACGCAGTATTTT.